This passage covers 30 T cell receptor beta chains from one sample sequenced in a study of CD8+ T cells in alopecia areata. Extracted from the samples, RNA was reverse transcribed into cDNA to serve as the sequencing template. Here immunoSEQ multiplex PCR was the method, and the copy in TCRdb shows in-frame clones only, minus some. The sample contains about 200,000 clones, roughly 50% of which appear only once. Sequenced sample: CD8+ T cells sorted from blood. The receptors here all came from a human donor in good health.

The V and J genes are TRBV30 and TRBJ2-1; D possibly uses TRBD1 or TRBD2 (5 bases each). CDR1 and CDR2 (germline): GTSNPN, SVGIG (reference sequence). Trimming left V 0 bases short and J 5 bases short, with 14 bases between. The CDR3 runs to 15 residues. Here the CDR3 DNA reads TGTGCCTGGAGTGTCCCCCCGGGGCCGAACAATGAGCAGTTCTTC. Its protein product is CAWSVPPGPNNEQFF.

Only a few counts were recorded for this clone. The CDR3 bases are TGTGCCAGCAGTTCGGCCTACGAGCAGTACTTC. It yields the protein CASSSAYEQYF. The gene calls are TRBV5-6 and TRBJ2-7, with D hard to call. Germline assignment: CDR1 SGHDT and CDR2 YYEEEE. Trimming removed 5 bases at V and 2 bases at J, with 5 bases between. CDR3 length equals 11 residues.

V and J are TRBV12-5 and TRBJ2-5, with D perhaps assigned TRBD1 or TRBD2 (6 bases each). The V gene lost 6 bases and the J gene lost 1 base, with 12 bases spanning the gap. Germline CDR1 reads LGHNT; CDR2 reads FRNRAP. The CDR3 loop spans 14 amino acids. The CDR3 spells CASGPGAAQETQYF. CDR3 DNA sequence: TGTGCTAGTGGCCCGGGGGCAGCCCAAGAGACCCAGTACTTC.

This clone was observed a few times. The rearrangement links TRBV19 to TRBJ1-1; D is unresolved. CDR3 length: 14 amino acids. Trimming took off 6 bases at V and 1 base at J, with 12 bases between the two ends. Germline V gives CDR1 LNHDA, CDR2 SQIVND (reference sequence). In nucleotides, the CDR3 is TGTGCCAGTAGCCCGGGCGGATCGAACACTGAAGCTTTCTTT. As protein: CASSPGGSNTEAFF.

This chain uses TRBV19 with TRBJ1-5; D is unclear. The germline CDR1 and CDR2 sequences are LNHDA and SQIVND (reference sequence). V lost 7 bases and J 3 bases, leaving 10 bases between the germline ends. The CDR3 length is 13 residues. This CDR3 is CASTDGLNQPQHF. The CDR3 bases are TGTGCCAGTACTGACGGTCTCAATCAGCCCCAGCATTTT.

The chain is built from TRBV5-1 and TRBJ2-1; the D is unclear. V was cut by 2 bases and J by 7 bases, with 16 bases left in between. Germline V gene lookup returns CDR1 SGHRS and CDR2 YFSETQ. The CDR3 spans 15 residues. The CDR3 nucleotides read TGCGCCAGCAGCTTTAGCCTGGCCGGCCCGAATGAGCAGTTCTTC. Translation: CASSFSLAGPNEQFF.

V and J are TRBV13 and TRBJ1-1; D not resolved. The CDR3 totals 12 residues. V was pared by 2 bases and J by 4 bases, with 5 bases between. The germline gives CDR1 PRHDT, CDR2 FYEKMQ (reference sequence). The CDR3 here is CASSLRPTEAFF. The CDR3 DNA is TGTGCCAGCAGCTTACGACCCACTGAAGCTTTCTTT.

The chain is built from TRBV29-1 and TRBJ2-2; 7 bases are shared with TRBD1. The V gene's germline CDR1 is SQVTM and CDR2 ANQGSEA. The J segment lost 4 bases and the V segment lost 0 bases, leaving 2 bases of the junction unmatched. The CDR3 length is 14 residues. The CDR3 here is CSVEEQGLTGELFF. CDR3 nucleotide sequence: TGCAGCGTTGAAGAACAGGGGCTCACCGGGGAGCTGTTTTTT.

The chain links TRBV29-1 to TRBJ2-3; 8 positions agree with TRBD1. This CDR3 comprises 12 residues. Germline trimming cut 6 bases from V and 9 bases from J; bases unmatched to any gene: 8. Germline V lookup: CDR1 SQVTM, CDR2 ANQGSEA. The CDR3 loop reads CSVTMTGDTQYF. DNA of the CDR3: TGCAGCGTGACAATGACAGGGGACACGCAGTATTTT.

This chain joins TRBV30 and TRBJ1-4, with 12 bases that match TRBD1. Germline values: CDR1 GTSNPN, CDR2 SVGIG (reference sequence). Trimming cost V 7 bases and J 0 bases; bases outside gene matches: 9. This CDR3 spans 17 amino acids. Here the CDR3 DNA reads TGTGCCTCGAATTTGGGACAGGGGGCGTCAACTAATGAAAAACTGTTTTTT. It yields the protein CASNLGQGASTNEKLFF.

This clone came up a few times. Within the sample, other DNA sequences also encode this same CDR3. The chain has TRBV14 and TRBJ2-1; unclear D gene. The CDR3 runs 11 residues. CDR1 and CDR2 from the germline V gene are SGHDN and FVKESK. Trimming stripped 1 base from V and 9 bases from J, with 4 bases between. The CDR3 sequence: CASSQGSEQFF. CDR3 in DNA: TGTGCCAGCAGCCAAGGAAGTGAGCAGTTCTTC.

This clone has a handful of counts. The chain is built from TRBV5-1 and TRBJ1-2; D uncertain. Trimming removed 2 bases from V and 0 bases from J, with 5 bases in between. The CDR3 spans 13 residues. Germline V gene data show CDR1 as SGHRS and CDR2 as YFSETQ. The CDR3 nucleotides read TGCGCCAGCAGCTTCGGAGCTAACTATGGCTACACCTTC. This codes for CASSFGANYGYTF.

The rearrangement joins TRBV27 to TRBJ1-2, with no clear D. The germline V gene has CDR1 MNHEY and CDR2 SMNVEV (reference sequence). Trimming shortened V by 5 bases and J by 4 bases, and 14 bases separated the two germline ends. There are 14 residues in the CDR3. CDR3 protein: CASSQIDGPYGYTF. The CDR3 coding sequence is TGTGCCAGCAGTCAGATAGACGGACCCTATGGCTACACCTTC.

The chain combines TRBV7-9 with TRBJ2-7; possible D gene TRBD1, 6 bases. Germline V gene data show CDR1 as SEHNR and CDR2 as FQNEAQ (reference sequence). With 11 bases removed from V and 1 base from J, the gap between germline ends came to 9 bases. This CDR3 contains 11 residues. In DNA, the CDR3 is TGTGCCGTAGGGGGTTCCTACGAGCAGTACTTC. As protein: CAVGGSYEQYF.

The genes are TRBV7-8 and TRBJ2-1; weak D call: TRBD2 (6 bases). V lost 4 bases and J lost 4, with 14 bases in between. Germline-derived CDR1 and CDR2 are SGHVS and FQNEAQ. The CDR3 totals 15 residues. This CDR3 reads CASSSPGGGYNEQFF. CDR3 DNA sequence: TGTGCCAGCAGCTCCCCCGGGGGTGGATACAATGAGCAGTTCTTC.

This chain joins TRBV27 and TRBJ1-1, with D possibly being TRBD1 (5 bases). There are 13 residues in the CDR3. Germline CDR1 MNHEY, CDR2 SMNVEV (reference sequence). The V and J ends lost 3 bases and 7 bases respectively, with 12 bases between them. The CDR3 loop reads CASSLMGLREAFF. DNA of the CDR3: TGTGCCAGCAGTTTGATGGGACTTCGTGAAGCTTTCTTT.

The V gene is TRBV10-3, the J gene TRBJ2-5, with D uncertain. V was pared by 0 bases and J by 7 bases, with 15 bases between. Per the germline V gene, CDR1 is ENHRY and CDR2 is SYGVKD. The CDR3 is 15 residues long. Here the CDR3 reads CAISESKTAPGTQYF. For the CDR3, the DNA is TGTGCCATCAGTGAGTCGAAAACTGCTCCCGGGACCCAGTACTTC.

This chain links TRBV2 with TRBJ1-2; D is possibly TRBD1 (5 bases). Trimming took off 8 bases at V and 5 bases at J, with 15 bases between the two ends. From germline, CDR1 is SNHLY and CDR2 FYNNEI. This CDR3 has 13 residues. The CDR3 nucleotides read TGTGCCAGCGGGGCAGCCTCCCCGTATGGCTACACCTTC. Its protein product is CASGAASPYGYTF. Full variable domain (remainder filled in from reference TRBV2 and TRBJ1-2): EPEVTQTPSHQVTQMGQEVILRCVPISNHLYFYWYRQILGQKVEFLVSFYNNEISEKSEIFDDQFSVERPDGSNFTLKIRSTKLEDSAMYFCASGAASPYGYTFGSGTRLTVV.

This clone is a singleton in its sample. The J gene is TRBJ2-4, the V gene TRBV29-1; TRBD2 aligns across 7 bases. The CDR3 runs to 15 residues. Germline loops: CDR1 SQVTM, CDR2 ANQGSEA. V lost 0 bases to trimming and J lost 8 bases; unmatched junction nucleotides: 10. The DNA for the CDR3 is TGCAGCGTTGAAGATCAAGAGGGAGGGGTAGACATTCAGTACTTC. Residues: CSVEDQEGGVDIQYF.

This sequence joins TRBV13 and TRBJ2-4; weak D call: TRBD1 (6 bases). CDR3 length: 18 residues. Germline CDR1 and CDR2: PRHDT and FYEKMQ (reference sequence). Trimming removed 3 bases at V and 3 bases at J, with 21 bases between. The CDR3 loop is CASSFQGDRSFSKNIQYF. The CDR3 bases are TGTGCCAGCAGCTTTCAGGGCGACAGGAGCTTTAGCAAAAACATTCAGTACTTC.

The rearrangement uses TRBV28 and TRBJ1-2; D ambiguous. This CDR3 has 15 amino acids. Between the trimmed V and J ends, which lost 6 bases and 3 bases, there was a span of 17 bases. Germline V gives CDR1 MDHEN, CDR2 SYDVKM. This CDR3 reads CASRTLTFRDYGYTF. The CDR3, as DNA: TGTGCCAGCAGGACTTTAACATTCCGAGACTATGGCTACACCTTC.

The genes are TRBV4-1 and TRBJ1-4, with unresolved D. Germline CDR1 MGHRA, CDR2 YSYEKL. Trimming took 4 bases from V and 0 from J, leaving 9 bases between them. The CDR3 runs to 15 residues. This chain's CDR3 is CASSPQHPTNEKLFF. The CDR3 bases are TGCGCCAGCAGCCCCCAACACCCAACTAATGAAAAACTGTTTTTT.

This sequence joins TRBV30 and TRBJ1-1, with 7 bases that match TRBD1. The CDR3 is made up of 18 amino acids. V shed 5 bases and J 0 bases; nucleotides not matched to a gene: 18. Germline V gives CDR1 GTSNPN, CDR2 SVGIG (reference sequence). The CDR3 reads CAWDPPLGTAPMNTEAFF. CDR3 coding DNA: TGTGCCTGGGACCCACCGCTAGGGACAGCTCCCATGAACACTGAAGCTTTCTTT.

The V gene is TRBV27, the J gene TRBJ2-5; D might be TRBD1 (5 bases). The length of the CDR3 is 15 residues. Trimming left V 1 base short and J 5 bases short, with 14 bases between. Germline CDR1 is MNHEY and CDR2 is SMNVEV (reference sequence). The CDR3: CASSLYSGLEETQYF. DNA for the CDR3: TGTGCCAGCAGTTTATACTCAGGGCTGGAGGAGACCCAGTACTTC.

The rearrangement uses TRBV7-2 and TRBJ1-2; possibly TRBD1 for D (5 bases). This CDR3 comprises 16 residues. V was shortened by 5 bases and J by 5 bases, with 21 bases between the two germline ends. CDR1 is SGHTA, CDR2 FQGNSA, per germline. CDR3 residues: CASSDSRLGGSYGYTF. CDR3 nucleotide sequence: TGTGCCAGCAGCGACTCAAGGTTGGGGGGATCGTATGGCTACACCTTC.

The genes are TRBV7-9 and TRBJ1-1; D is undetermined. CDR1 and CDR2 (germline): SEHNR, FQNEAQ (reference sequence). The CDR3 is 13 amino acids. Trimming left V 2 bases short and J 7 bases short, with 11 bases between. This chain's CDR3 is CASSLLGISEAFF. The CDR3 DNA follows: TGTGCCAGCAGCTTACTGGGGATCAGTGAAGCTTTCTTT.

This chain connects TRBV4-1 to TRBJ2-7; tentative D call: TRBD2 (6 bases). V was clipped by 0 bases and J by 6 bases, with 9 bases between them. In germline, CDR1 is MGHRA, CDR2 YSYEKL. The CDR3 extends over 13 amino acids. For the CDR3, the DNA is TGCGCCAGCAGCCAAGACGAGGGAGGCGAGCAGTACTTC. Translating it yields CASSQDEGGEQYF.

This chain uses TRBV9 with TRBJ2-1; D call uncertain. Germline values: CDR1 SGDLS, CDR2 YYNGEE. The CDR3 contains 14 residues. V lost 0 bases to trimming and J lost 1 base, with 5 bases between them. The CDR3 DNA sequence: TGTGCCAGCAGCGTAGTAGGTTCCTACAATGAGCAGTTCTTC. This gives the protein CASSVVGSYNEQFF.

The chain combines TRBV19 with TRBJ2-3; D gene unclear. Trimming shortened V by 4 bases and J by 0 bases, and 11 bases separated the two germline ends. CDR3 size: 15 residues. Germline values: CDR1 LNHDA, CDR2 SQIVND (reference sequence). The CDR3 here is CASSTRVRSTDTQYF. The CDR3 bases are TGTGCCAGTAGTACTCGGGTCCGGAGCACAGATACGCAGTATTTT.

The table lists this clone with a few counts. The chain is built from TRBV28 and TRBJ1-5; D not resolved. Trimming stripped 6 bases from V and 2 bases from J, with 8 bases between. CDR3 length: 13 residues. Germline V lookup: CDR1 MDHEN, CDR2 SYDVKM. The DNA for the CDR3 is TGTGCCAGCAGGAAAGATGGCAATCAGCCCCAGCATTTT. It specifies CASRKDGNQPQHF.